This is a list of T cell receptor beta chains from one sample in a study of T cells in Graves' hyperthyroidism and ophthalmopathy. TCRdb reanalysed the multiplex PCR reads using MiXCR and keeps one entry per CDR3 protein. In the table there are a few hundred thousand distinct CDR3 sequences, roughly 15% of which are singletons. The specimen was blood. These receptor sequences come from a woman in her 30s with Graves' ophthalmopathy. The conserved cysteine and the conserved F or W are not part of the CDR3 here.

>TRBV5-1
ASSTGTQNLYGYT
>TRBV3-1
ASSKHLETQY
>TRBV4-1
ASSPPGLGDETQY
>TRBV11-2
ASTLGLSSYEQY
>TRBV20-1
SASIRTSGSTDTQY
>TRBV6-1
ASSWEQAAGANVLT
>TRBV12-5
ASGPEVGELF
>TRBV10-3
AISESTGANYGYT
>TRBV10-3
AIKVGEASEQY
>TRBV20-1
SASALAGPQDTQY
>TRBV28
ASSLRDSRQPQH
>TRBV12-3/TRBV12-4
ASAPGTGANSHNEQF
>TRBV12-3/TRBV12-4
ASRWTSGGTEAF
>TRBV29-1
SVEKTGDGYT
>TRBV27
ASRTSGGAYNEQF
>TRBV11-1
ASRQGLAGPYEQY
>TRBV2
ASNPLDGYT
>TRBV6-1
ASSDQFSEKLF
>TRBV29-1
SVDVQVAAF
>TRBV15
ATSPTPPNREKLF
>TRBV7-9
ASSYMTGLDGYT
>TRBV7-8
ASSLLTSGGRGETQY
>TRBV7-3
ASSLSGYNSPLH
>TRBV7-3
ASSPAGGGSREQF
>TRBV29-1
SVGDRAETQY
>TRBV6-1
ASRTEGDTGELF
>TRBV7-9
TSSQNDGLGPNYSNQPQH
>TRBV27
ASSLFSGAYEQY
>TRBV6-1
ASRTRRGGSYNEQF
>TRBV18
ASSPRGQSNQPQH
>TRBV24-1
ATSDPLAGGTDTQY
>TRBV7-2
ASSPGANVLT
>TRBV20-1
SASQVRDQPQH
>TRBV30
AWSDEGAEAF
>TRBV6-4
ASKGTRRDNNNSPLH
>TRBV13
ASSNSGGSYEQY
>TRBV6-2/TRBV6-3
ASSFVSGDRSQETQY
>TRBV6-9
ASSYSSGISSPLH
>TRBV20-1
SARPGATNEKLF
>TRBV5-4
ASSQGGFEQY
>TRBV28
ASNGGGGSYEQY
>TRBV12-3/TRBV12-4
ASSPLPFNIGKQY
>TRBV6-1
ASSQGDRLNIQY
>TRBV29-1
SVDRGEGAQETQY
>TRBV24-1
ATSDHGPSPDTQY
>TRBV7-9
ASSPNN
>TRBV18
ASSPWGEGNQPQH
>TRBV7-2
ASSLVVGTSGGVPSAKNIQY
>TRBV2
ASSEFGGGRRTGELF
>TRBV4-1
ASSQDGAGLNQPQH
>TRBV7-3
ASSQTSGYEQY
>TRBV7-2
ASSLGLPRDTGELF
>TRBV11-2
ASSLGVAEKLF
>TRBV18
ASSETAYEQY
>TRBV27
ASSSTGTYEQY